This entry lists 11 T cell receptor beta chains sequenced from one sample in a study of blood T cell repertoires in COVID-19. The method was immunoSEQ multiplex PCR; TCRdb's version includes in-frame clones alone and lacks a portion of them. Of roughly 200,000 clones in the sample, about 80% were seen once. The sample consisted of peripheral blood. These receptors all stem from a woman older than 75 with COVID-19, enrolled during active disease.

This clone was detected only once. The CDR3 sequence: CASSPGLAGEQYF. Here the CDR3 DNA reads TGTGCCAGCAGCCCTGGACTAGCGGGCGAGCAGTACTTC. V and J are TRBV3-1 (or the pseudogene TRBV3-2) and TRBJ2-7, with 11 bases lining up with TRBD2. Trimming cost V 4 bases and J 6 bases; bases outside gene matches: 2. The CDR3 covers 13 residues. Germline CDR1 and CDR2: LGHDT and YNNKEL (reference sequence).

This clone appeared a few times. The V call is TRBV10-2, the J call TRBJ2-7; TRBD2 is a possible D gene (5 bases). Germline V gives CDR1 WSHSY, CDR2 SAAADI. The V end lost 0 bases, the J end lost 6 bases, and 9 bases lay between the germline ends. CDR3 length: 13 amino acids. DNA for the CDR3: TGCGCCAGCAGTGAGTCCCTAGGGAGCGAGCAGTACTTC. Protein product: CASSESLGSEQYF.

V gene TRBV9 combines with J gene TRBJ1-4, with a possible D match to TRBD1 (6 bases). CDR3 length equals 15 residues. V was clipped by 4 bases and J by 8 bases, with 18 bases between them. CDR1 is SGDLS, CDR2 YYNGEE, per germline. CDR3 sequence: CASSISGTPAEKLFF. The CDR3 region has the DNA TGTGCCAGCAGCATCTCCGGGACACCAGCCGAAAAACTGTTTTTT.

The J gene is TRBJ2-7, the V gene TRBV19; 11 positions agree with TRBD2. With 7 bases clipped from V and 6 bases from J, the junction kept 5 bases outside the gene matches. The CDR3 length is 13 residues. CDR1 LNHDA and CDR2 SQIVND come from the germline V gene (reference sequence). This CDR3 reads CASKLAGAREQYF. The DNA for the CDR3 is TGTGCCAGTAAACTAGCGGGAGCCCGCGAGCAGTACTTC.

The CDR3 coding sequence is TGTGCCAGCAGCTGGGACAGCCTGAACACTGAAGCTTTCTTT. Translation: CASSWDSLNTEAFF. The chain uses TRBV5-4 and TRBJ1-1; TRBD1 matches at 7 bases. The CDR3 contains 14 residues. Germline V gene data show CDR1 as SGHNT and CDR2 as YYREEE (reference sequence). V shed 3 bases, J shed 0 bases, and the junction held 2 bases outside the gene matches.

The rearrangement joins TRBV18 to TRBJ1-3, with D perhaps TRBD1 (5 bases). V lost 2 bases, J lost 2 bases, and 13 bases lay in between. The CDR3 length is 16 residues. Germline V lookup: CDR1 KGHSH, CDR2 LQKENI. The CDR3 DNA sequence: TGTGCCAGCTCACCAACGGCAGGGAAGCCTGGAAACACCATATATTTT. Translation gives CASSPTAGKPGNTIYF.

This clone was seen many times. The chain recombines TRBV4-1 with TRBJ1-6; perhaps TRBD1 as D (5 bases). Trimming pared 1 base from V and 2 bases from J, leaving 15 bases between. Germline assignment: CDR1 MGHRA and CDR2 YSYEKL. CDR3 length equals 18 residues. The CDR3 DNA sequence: TGCGCCAGCAGCCAAGTTCCCATTCGGGGGGCCTATAATTCACCCCTCCACTTT. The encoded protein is CASSQVPIRGAYNSPLHF.

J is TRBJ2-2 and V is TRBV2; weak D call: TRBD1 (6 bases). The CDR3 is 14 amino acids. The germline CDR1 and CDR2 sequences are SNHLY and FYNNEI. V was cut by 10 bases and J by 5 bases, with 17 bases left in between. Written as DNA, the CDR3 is TGTGCCACCCGACAGGTGGTGTCGACCGGGGAGCTGTTTTTT. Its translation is CATRQVVSTGELFF.

CDR3 amino acids: CASSPSRNTGELFF. CDR3 coding DNA: TGTGCCAGCAGTCCGTCTCGGAACACCGGGGAGCTGTTTTTT. This chain connects TRBV7-3 to TRBJ2-2; D unresolved. Germline CDR1 SGHTA, CDR2 FQGTGA. V lost 6 bases and J 1 base, leaving 9 bases between the germline ends. This CDR3 comprises 14 residues.

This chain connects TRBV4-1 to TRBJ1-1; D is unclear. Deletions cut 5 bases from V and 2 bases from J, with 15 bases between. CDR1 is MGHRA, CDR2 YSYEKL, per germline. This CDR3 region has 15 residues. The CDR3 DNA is TGCGCCAGCAGCTACAAACTGGCGGAAAACACTGAAGCTTTCTTT. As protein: CASSYKLAENTEAFF.

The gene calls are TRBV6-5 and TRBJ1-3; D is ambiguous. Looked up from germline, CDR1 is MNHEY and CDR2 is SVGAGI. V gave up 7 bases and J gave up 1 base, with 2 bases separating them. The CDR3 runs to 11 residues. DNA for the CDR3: TGTGCCAGCACTTCTGGAAACACCATATATTTT. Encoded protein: CASTSGNTIYF.